Listed below are T cell receptor beta chains from one sample, sequenced in a study of blood T cell repertoires in COVID-19. Clones were read by immunoSEQ multiplex PCR, and TCRdb kept only the in-frame ones, dropping some. This table has 130,000 to 150,000 clones, 65% to 85% appearing once. Sequences were obtained from PBMCs or T cells enriched from blood (not recorded which). All receptors derive from a woman aged 45-65 years who had been exposed to COVID-19. Each CDR3 is given with its conserved first and last residue. D genes are given only for firm matches. Rows give clone size only sometimes, using once, few, many, or a class for an expanded clone.

>TRBJ1-6|TRBV27|once|.
TGTGCCAGCAGGCCGGGACAAAGAAACTCACCCCTCCACTTT
CASRPGQRNSPLHF
>TRBJ1-5|TRBV21-1|once|.
TGTGCCAGCTTGGGGGGTAATCAGCCCCAGCATTTT
CASLGGNQPQHF
>TRBJ1-6|TRBV7-9|.|TRBD1
TGTGCCAGCAGCCGTCGACAGGGGGACCTCCACTTT
CASSRRQGDLHF
>TRBJ2-5|TRBV9|.|TRBD2
TGTGCCAGCAGCCCCCCGGGAGGGACTAGCGGCCAAGAGACCCAGTACTTC
CASSPPGGTSGQETQYF
>TRBJ1-5|TRBV29-1|few|TRBD1
TGCAGCGTCGGACAGGCAAGCAATCAGCCCCAGCATTTT
CSVGQASNQPQHF
>TRBJ2-1|TRBV7-2|.|TRBD2
TGTGCCAGCAGCTTAGGTCGGCGGGAGGTCCCCTCCAATGAGCAGTTCTTC
CASSLGRREVPSNEQFF
>TRBJ2-1|TRBV5-8|.|.
TGTGCCAGCATCCTTGAGGGGGGGGGAAATGAGCAGTTCTTC
CASILEGGGNEQFF
>TRBJ1-4|TRBV4-3|.|.
TGCGCCAGCAGCCAAGAGGTCGGGGCAACTAATGAAAAACTGTTTTTT
CASSQEVGATNEKLFF
>TRBJ2-3|TRBV18|.|.
TGTGCCAGCTCTGCGACCCAGGGTGGGCAGTATTTT
CASSATQGGQYF
>TRBJ1-6|TRBV21-1|.|.
TGTGCCAGCAGCCCCCAGCACAGGGCTAATTCACCCCTCCACTTT
CASSPQHRANSPLHF
>TRBJ1-6|TRBV9|.|TRBD1
TGTGCCAGCAGCGACCGACAGGGAATCAATTCACCCCTCCACTTT
CASSDRQGINSPLHF
>TRBJ1-3|TRBV28|few|TRBD1
TGTGCCAGCAGTTTGCAGGGGGCGAGAGGAGGAAACACCATATATTTT
CASSLQGARGGNTIYF
>TRBJ2-3|TRBV3-1/TRBV3-2|.|TRBD1
TGTGCCAGCAGCCAAGATCCCGCAGGGGGAAGCACAGATACGCAGTATTTT
CASSQDPAGGSTDTQYF